Listed below are T cell receptor beta chains from one sample, sequenced in a study of cytomegalovirus exposure and HLA in healthy donors. The assay was immunoSEQ multiplex PCR, and TCRdb's table has in-frame clones only and misses some. The table has around 220,000 clones, about 77% seen once. The sequenced material came from PBMCs. The receptors originated from a woman in her 30s in good health and CMV-seronegative. Each CDR3 is given with its conserved first and last residue. D genes are given only for firm matches. Only part of the rows carry a size: once, few, many, or a class if the clone is expanded.

j_call d_call clone_size v_call cdr3_aa cdr3_nt
TRBJ2-3 TRBD2 - TRBV6-5 CAIGRGATDTQYF TGTGCCATTGGGCGGGGGGCCACAGATACGCAGTATTTT
TRBJ2-7 TRBD2 - TRBV27 CASSLWGLAGVHEQYF TGTGCCAGCAGTTTATGGGGACTAGCGGGAGTTCACGAGCAGTACTTC
TRBJ1-5 - - TRBV15 CVTSTNSWAASNQPQHF TGTGTCACCAGCACCAATTCCTGGGCCGCTAGCAATCAGCCCCAGCATTTT
TRBJ2-7 - once TRBV7-3 CASSRGASGQQYF TGTGCCAGCAGCCGCGGGGCGAGCGGACAGCAGTACTTC
TRBJ1-1 - - TRBV5-4 CASSTPGSMNTEAFF TGTGCCAGCAGCACGCCCGGGTCTATGAACACTGAAGCTTTCTTT
TRBJ1-5 - once TRBV5-4 CASSLYFRNQPQHF TGTGCCAGCAGCTTGTATTTCAGAAATCAGCCCCAGCATTTT
TRBJ2-3 - few TRBV29-1 CSSNTDTQYF TGCAGCTCCAACACAGATACGCAGTATTTT
TRBJ2-7 - once TRBV9 CASSAGDYEQYF TGTGCCAGCAGCGCCGGGGACTACGAGCAGTACTTC
TRBJ1-5 - - TRBV30 CAWSNGVDSNQPQHF TGTGCCTGGAGCAATGGGGTGGACAGTAATCAGCCCCAGCATTTT
TRBJ1-2 - - TRBV18 CASSPPAGREGYTF TGTGCCAGCTCACCACCGGCAGGGCGGGAAGGCTACACCTTC
TRBJ1-4 - - TRBV2 CASREGQVYEKLFF TGTGCCAGCAGAGAAGGGCAAGTTTATGAAAAACTGTTTTTT
TRBJ2-2 TRBD2 - TRBV9 CASSAKGRGVGTGELFF TGTGCCAGCAGCGCGAAGGGACGGGGGGTTGGGACCGGGGAGCTGTTTTTT
TRBJ1-2 - - TRBV5-4 CASSQNRLNYGYTF TGCGCCAGCAGCCAAAACAGGTTAAACTATGGCTACACCTTC
TRBJ2-7 TRBD2 - TRBV5-1 CASSLVGSGSEQYF TGCGCCAGCAGCTTGGTGGGTAGCGGGAGCGAGCAGTACTTC
TRBJ1-4 - - TRBV14 CASSRLEAQKLFF TGTGCCAGCAGCCGTCTTGAGGCGCAGAAACTGTTTTTT
TRBJ1-1 - - TRBV6-1 CACNTPWTVNTEAFF TGTGCCTGCAATACCCCTTGGACAGTAAACACTGAAGCTTTCTTT
TRBJ2-2 TRBD1 - TRBV27 CASRTGVVTGELFF TGTGCCAGCAGGACAGGGGTGGTCACCGGGGAGCTGTTTTTT
TRBJ2-7 - once TRBV27 CASSAPGGEQYF TGTGCCAGCAGCGCTCCCGGGGGCGAGCAGTACTTC